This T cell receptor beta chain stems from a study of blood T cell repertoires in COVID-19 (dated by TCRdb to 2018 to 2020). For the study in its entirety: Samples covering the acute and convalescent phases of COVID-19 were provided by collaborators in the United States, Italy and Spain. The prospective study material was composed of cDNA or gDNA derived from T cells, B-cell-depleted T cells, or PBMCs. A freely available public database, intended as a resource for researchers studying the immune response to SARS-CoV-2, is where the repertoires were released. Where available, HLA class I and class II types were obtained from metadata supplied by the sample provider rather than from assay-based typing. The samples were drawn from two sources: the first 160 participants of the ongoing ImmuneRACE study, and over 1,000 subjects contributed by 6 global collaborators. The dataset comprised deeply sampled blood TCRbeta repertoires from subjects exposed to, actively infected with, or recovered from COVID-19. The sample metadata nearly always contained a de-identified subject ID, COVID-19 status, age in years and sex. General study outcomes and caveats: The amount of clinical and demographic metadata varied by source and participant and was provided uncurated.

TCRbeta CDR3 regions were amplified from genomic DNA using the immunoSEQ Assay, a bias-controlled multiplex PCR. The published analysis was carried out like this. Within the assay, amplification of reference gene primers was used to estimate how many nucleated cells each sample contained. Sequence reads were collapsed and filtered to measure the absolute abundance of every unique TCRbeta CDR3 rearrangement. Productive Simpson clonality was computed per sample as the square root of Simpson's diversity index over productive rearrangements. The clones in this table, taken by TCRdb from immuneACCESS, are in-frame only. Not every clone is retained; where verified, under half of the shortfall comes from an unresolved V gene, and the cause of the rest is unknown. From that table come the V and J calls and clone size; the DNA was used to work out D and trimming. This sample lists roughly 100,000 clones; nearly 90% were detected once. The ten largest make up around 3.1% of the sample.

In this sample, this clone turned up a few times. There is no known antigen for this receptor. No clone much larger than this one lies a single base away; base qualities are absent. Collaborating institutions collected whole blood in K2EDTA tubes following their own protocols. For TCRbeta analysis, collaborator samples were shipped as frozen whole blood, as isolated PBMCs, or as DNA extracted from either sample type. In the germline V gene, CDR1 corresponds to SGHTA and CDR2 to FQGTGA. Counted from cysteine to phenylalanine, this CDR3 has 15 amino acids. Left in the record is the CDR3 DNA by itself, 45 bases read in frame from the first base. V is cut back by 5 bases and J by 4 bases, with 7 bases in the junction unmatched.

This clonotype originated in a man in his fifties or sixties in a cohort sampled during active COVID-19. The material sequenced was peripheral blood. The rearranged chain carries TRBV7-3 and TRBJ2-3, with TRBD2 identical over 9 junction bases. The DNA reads TGTGCCAGCAGCCCAATAGCGGGGGCGGCAGATACGCAGTATTTT. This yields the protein CASSPIAGAADTQYF.